This is a list of T cell receptor beta chains from one sample in a study of blood T cell repertoires in COVID-19. Measured with immunoSEQ multiplex PCR; TCRdb has only the in-frame clones, and not every one. The sample consists of about 230,000 clones, around 83% of them appearing once. Sequenced sample: peripheral blood. The source of these receptors is a woman between 35 and 50 years old who had recovered from COVID-19. Each CDR3 is given with its conserved first and last residue. The D gene is left open where the match is weak. Clone size appears in some rows only: once, few, many, or a class for an expanded clone.

clone_size	d_call	v_call	j_call	cdr3_nt	cdr3_aa
.	TRBD1	TRBV28	TRBJ1-2	TGTGCCAGCAGTTTTACAGGGGGGGTCGGTTATGGCTACACCTTC	CASSFTGGVGYGYTF
.	TRBD2	TRBV7-2	TRBJ2-7	TGTGCCAGCAGCTTAGGTTTAGCGGGTGACGAGCAGTACTTC	CASSLGLAGDEQYF
.	.	TRBV6-1	TRBJ1-5	TGTGCCAGCAGTGAAGTGGGGCAGCGCAATCAGCCCCAGCATTTT	CASSEVGQRNQPQHF
.	.	TRBV19	TRBJ1-6	TGTGCCAGTAGTATTGGGTCTGAGGGCCGATACGCCACCCTCCACTTT	CASSIGSEGRYATLHF
.	.	TRBV5-1	TRBJ1-1	TGCGCCAGCAGCTTGGATCCAGTCCTCACTGAAGCTTTCTTT	CASSLDPVLTEAFF
once	.	TRBV6-5	TRBJ2-2	TGTGCCAGCAGTTTTAGCGGTGGGGTTTCCGGGGAGCTGTTTTTT	CASSFSGGVSGELFF
.	.	TRBV3-1/TRBV3-2	TRBJ2-7	TGTGCCAGCAGCCAGGACAGATCCTACGAGCAGTACTTC	CASSQDRSYEQYF
.	.	TRBV5-4	TRBJ1-1	TGTGCCAGCAGCCTATCGGGACAATTGAACACTGAAGCTTTCTTT	CASSLSGQLNTEAFF
.	.	TRBV19	TRBJ1-1	TGTGCCAGTGCCAAAATGAGCCAATGGTCCATGAACACTGAAGCTTTCTTT	CASAKMSQWSMNTEAFF
.	TRBD1	TRBV6-5	TRBJ1-1	TGTGCCAGCAGGACAGGGGGACAGCCGAACACTGAAGCTTTCTTT	CASRTGGQPNTEAFF
.	.	TRBV2	TRBJ2-1	TGTGCCAGCAGTGAAAGTGGAGGTCCGGGTGAGCAGTTCTTC	CASSESGGPGEQFF
once	.	TRBV5-4	TRBJ2-5	TGTGCCAGCAGCTTGGGGGGAGGAGTGAGGGCCGGGGGTGAGACCCAGTACTTC	CASSLGGGVRAGGETQYF
.	.	TRBV6-2/TRBV6-3	TRBJ1-5	TGTGCCAGCAGTACTGGAAACAGGGATCAGCCCCAGCATTTT	CASSTGNRDQPQHF
.	TRBD1	TRBV5-1	TRBJ1-3	TGCGCCAGCAGACGGGACAGAGGAAACACCATATATTTT	CASRRDRGNTIYF
.	.	TRBV5-1	TRBJ1-4	TGCGCCAGCAGCAGCAGGACAGCAAGTTTTAATGAAAAACTGTTTTTT	CASSSRTASFNEKLFF
.	TRBD1	TRBV19	TRBJ1-2	TGTGCCAGTAGTAAGGGACAGTACTTAAACCCTAACTATGGCTACACCTTC	CASSKGQYLNPNYGYTF
few	TRBD1	TRBV9	TRBJ2-1	TGTGCCAGCAGCGTAGATGGGGACAGTTACAATGAGCAGTTCTTC	CASSVDGDSYNEQFF
.	.	TRBV7-9	TRBJ1-2	TGTGCCAGCAGCCCGGGACGTCCAGGGGTACTGTCTTATGGCTACACCTTC	CASSPGRPGVLSYGYTF
.	.	TRBV5-1	TRBJ1-2	TGCGCCAGCAGCTTGGTAACTGATAACTATGGCTACACCTTC	CASSLVTDNYGYTF
.	.	TRBV5-4	TRBJ2-3	TGTGCCAGCAGCTCCGGGACAAACACAGATACGCAGTATTTT	CASSSGTNTDTQYF